This entry describes one TCR beta chain. These data come from a study of blood T cell repertoires in COVID-19. On the study more broadly: The samples span acute and convalescent COVID-19 from the United States, Italy and Spain.

The authors' processing: Amplification from reference gene primers served as the basis for estimated nucleated cell counts. TCRdb's copy holds only in-frame clones and misses some; the assay was immunoSEQ multiplex PCR. V and J calls and clone size are given by that table; D and trimming were obtained from the DNA. Among some 100,000 clones, approximately 90% were seen once, and the ten largest hold about 1.1%. The CDR3 contains 14 residues. The germline CDR1 and CDR2 sequences are LNHDA and SQIVND (reference sequence). With 8 bases clipped from V and 1 base from J, the junction kept 5 bases outside the gene matches.

What was sequenced was peripheral blood. This clonotype was sampled from a human donor in a cohort sampled during active COVID-19. The rearrangement joins TRBV19 to TRBJ1-5; 7 nucleotides match TRBD1. As DNA, the CDR3 is TGTGCCAGTGACAGGGAAAGCAGCAATCAGCCCCAGCATTTT. Amino acid sequence: CASDRESSNQPQHF.